These 5 T cell receptor beta chains originate from one sample sequenced in a study of CD8+ T cells in alopecia areata. Extracted from the samples, RNA was reverse transcribed into cDNA to serve as the sequencing template. The protocol was immunoSEQ multiplex PCR, while the TCRdb copy is restricted to in-frame clones and leaves out a portion. The table lists 150,000 to 200,000 clones, about 60% of them singletons. Treatment of the sample: oral pan-JAK inhibitor, 5-10 mg twice daily. The source material was CD8+ T cells sorted from blood, sampled at week 24, from a patient treated with tofacitinib. The receptors derive from a human donor with alopecia areata.

CDR3 residues: CASRLGKNTEAFF. The DNA for the CDR3 is TGTGCCAGCCGATTAGGGAAGAACACTGAAGCTTTCTTT. The chain links TRBV27 to TRBJ1-1; D is unresolved. Germline CDR1 and CDR2: MNHEY and SMNVEV (reference sequence). This CDR3 comprises 13 residues. V was trimmed by 8 bases and J by 1 base, leaving 11 bases between them.

The genes are TRBV4-1 and TRBJ2-1; TRBD2 is a possible D gene (6 bases). CDR1 is MGHRA and CDR2 is YSYEKL in the germline V gene. This CDR3 is 15 amino acids long. Deletions cut 0 bases from V and 6 bases from J, with 12 bases between. The CDR3 reads CASSQESGGGNEQFF. CDR3 in DNA: TGCGCCAGCAGCCAAGAAAGTGGGGGAGGCAATGAGCAGTTCTTC.

V and J are TRBV4-1 and TRBJ1-1; the match to TRBD1 covers 7 bases. With 3 bases clipped from V and 6 bases from J, the junction kept 7 bases outside the gene matches. Germline V gene lookup returns CDR1 MGHRA and CDR2 YSYEKL. This CDR3 contains 14 residues. The CDR3 DNA reads as TGCGCCAGCAGCCACACAGGGGTTGCTGCTGAAGCTTTCTTT. Translated: CASSHTGVAAEAFF.

The chain uses TRBV27 and TRBJ1-1; D is unresolved. The V gene lost 5 bases and the J gene lost 4 bases, with 14 bases spanning the gap. CDR3 size: 14 residues. The germline V gene has CDR1 MNHEY and CDR2 SMNVEV (reference sequence). CDR3: CASSVAAVGTEAFF. The CDR3 DNA is TGTGCCAGCAGTGTCGCGGCAGTTGGCACTGAAGCTTTCTTT.

This clone has just a few counts. V gene TRBV15 combines with J gene TRBJ1-6, with D maybe TRBD1 (5 bases). Trimming removed 5 bases at V and 2 bases at J, with 10 bases between. This CDR3 comprises 15 residues. In germline, CDR1 is LNHNV, CDR2 YYDKDF (reference sequence). The CDR3 loop is CATSAGGAYNSPLHF. The DNA for the CDR3 is TGTGCCACCAGCGCTGGAGGGGCCTATAATTCACCCCTCCACTTT.